These 10 T cell receptor beta chains were all obtained from the same sample, sequenced in a study of T cells in localized non-small cell lung cancer. Assay: immunoSEQ multiplex PCR; the TCRdb copy retains only in-frame clones and omits some. The data show around 96,000 clones, with roughly 93% seen just once and approximately 4% held by the top ten. The source was PBMCs, collected before any cancer treatment. The receptors here all came from a woman between 40 and 69 years old with stage II squamous cell lung carcinoma.

The V call is TRBV5-1, the J call TRBJ1-1; TRBD1 matches at 9 bases. The ends lost 4 bases at V and 0 bases at J; junction bases unmatched: 13. The CDR3 totals 18 residues. Germline CDR1 and CDR2: SGHRS and YFSETQ. In DNA, the CDR3 is TGCGCCAGCAGCCAAAACCCCGGGACAGGGAATATGAACACTGAAGCTTTCTTT. This translates into CASSQNPGTGNMNTEAFF.

The chain recombines TRBV27 with TRBJ2-7; 11 positions agree with TRBD2. The CDR3 has 15 residues. With V trimmed by 10 bases and J by 2 bases, 10 bases remained unmatched. Per germline, CDR1 MNHEY and CDR2 SMNVEV (reference sequence). CDR3 DNA sequence: TGTGCCACCTCCCCCGGACTAGCGGGTCCCTACGAGCAGTACTTC. Its translation: CATSPGLAGPYEQYF.

The gene calls are TRBV9 and TRBJ2-2; tentative D call: TRBD1 (5 bases). This CDR3 comprises 14 residues. Per the germline V gene, CDR1 is SGDLS and CDR2 is YYNGEE. Trimming took 0 bases from V and 6 from J, leaving 9 bases between them. DNA for the CDR3: TGTGCCAGCAGCGTAGCAGGGATGGCCGGGGAGCTGTTTTTT. Translating it yields CASSVAGMAGELFF.

The V and J genes are TRBV5-5 and TRBJ2-7; D gene unclear. The CDR3 length is 13 residues. CDR1 and CDR2 from the germline V gene are SGHKS and YYEKEE (reference sequence). V dropped 0 bases and J dropped 3 bases, with 7 bases sitting between them. CDR3 coding DNA: TGTGCCAGCAGCTTGGAACTGAGCTACGAGCAGTACTTC. This codes for CASSLELSYEQYF. The entire variable domain, with the rest obtained from reference TRBV5-5 and TRBJ2-7, is as follows: DAGVTQSPTHLIKTRGQQVTLRCSPISGHKSVSWYQQVLGQGPQFIFQYYEKEERGRGNFPDRFSARQFPNYSSELNVNALLLGDSALYLCASSLELSYEQYFGPGTRLTVT.

The chain joins TRBV4-1 to TRBJ1-6; D not resolved. V lost 1 base and J 10 bases, leaving 17 bases between the germline ends. This CDR3 comprises 16 residues. Germline V gene lookup returns CDR1 MGHRA and CDR2 YSYEKL. CDR3 residues: CASSQGEGIVLSPLHF. The CDR3 bases are TGCGCCAGCAGCCAAGGGGAGGGAATCGTTTTGTCACCCCTCCACTTT.

This rearrangement joins TRBV15 to TRBJ1-4, with D maybe TRBD1 (5 bases). The CDR3 is 16 amino acids. V lost 5 bases to trimming and J lost 8 bases, with 21 bases between them. Germline values: CDR1 LNHNV, CDR2 YYDKDF (reference sequence). CDR3 residues: CATSGELPGPREKLFF. Written as DNA, the CDR3 is TGTGCCACCAGCGGTGAACTCCCGGGGCCCCGGGAAAAACTGTTTTTT.

The chain is built from TRBV29-1 and TRBJ2-3; TRBD2 aligns across 11 bases. This CDR3 is built from 14 residues. The V gene's germline CDR1 is SQVTM and CDR2 ANQGSEA. J was trimmed by 5 bases and V by 4 bases; bases with no gene match: 5. This CDR3 reads CSVVLAGGEDTQYF. CDR3 DNA sequence: TGCAGCGTTGTGCTAGCGGGGGGTGAAGATACGCAGTATTTT.

CDR3 sequence reads: CRPPGGGRGDDTF. CDR3 DNA sequence: TGCAGACCCCCGGGGGGGGGTCGAGGTGACGACACCTTC. This chain uses TRBV29-1 with TRBJ1-2; tentative D call: TRBD1 (5 bases). Germline V CDR1 and CDR2: SQVTM, ANQGSEA. The CDR3 has 13 amino acids.

The rearrangement links TRBV6-5 to TRBJ2-7, with 9 bases fitting TRBD1. V lost 6 bases and J lost 2; bases outside the gene matches: 8. The germline V gene encodes CDR1 MNHEY and CDR2 SVGAGI. The length of the CDR3 is 15 residues. Here the CDR3 DNA reads TGTGCCAGCAGCCAAGATAGGGACAGGGCCTACGAGCAGTACTTC. Translation: CASSQDRDRAYEQYF.

V is TRBV6-5 and J is TRBJ2-1; D is possibly TRBD1 (6 bases). Between the trimmed V and J ends, which lost 7 bases and 6 bases, there was a span of 19 bases. The germline V gene has CDR1 MNHEY and CDR2 SVGAGI. The CDR3 consists of 15 residues. This CDR3 reads CASTRVRGWGNEQFF. CDR3 in DNA: TGTGCCAGCACGAGAGTCAGGGGTTGGGGCAATGAGCAGTTCTTC.